This T cell receptor (beta chain) was documented in a study of PD-L1 blockade in urothelial cancer. The assay was immunoSEQ multiplex PCR, and TCRdb's table has in-frame clones only and misses some. The sample holds 50,000 to 55,000 clones, more than 70% seen once. Time point reported: pretreatment peripheral blood. Patients had locally advanced or metastatic urothelial carcinoma. Sampling of each patient yielded between 1 and 8 specimens, collected pretreatment and on-treatment. Germline CDR1 and CDR2: SQVTM and ANQGSEA. This CDR3 comprises 13 residues. V dropped 4 bases and J dropped 7; count of bases not matched to a gene: 5.

The specimen was PBMCs, collected around atezolizumab (anti-PD-L1) treatment. The V gene is TRBV29-1, the J gene TRBJ2-2; 8 bases map to TRBD1. The sequence derives from a man between 60 and 75 years old with urothelial cancer. The CDR3 reads CSVGRGHGGELFF. CDR3 DNA sequence: TGCAGCGTTGGCAGGGGGCATGGCGGGGAGCTGTTTTTT.